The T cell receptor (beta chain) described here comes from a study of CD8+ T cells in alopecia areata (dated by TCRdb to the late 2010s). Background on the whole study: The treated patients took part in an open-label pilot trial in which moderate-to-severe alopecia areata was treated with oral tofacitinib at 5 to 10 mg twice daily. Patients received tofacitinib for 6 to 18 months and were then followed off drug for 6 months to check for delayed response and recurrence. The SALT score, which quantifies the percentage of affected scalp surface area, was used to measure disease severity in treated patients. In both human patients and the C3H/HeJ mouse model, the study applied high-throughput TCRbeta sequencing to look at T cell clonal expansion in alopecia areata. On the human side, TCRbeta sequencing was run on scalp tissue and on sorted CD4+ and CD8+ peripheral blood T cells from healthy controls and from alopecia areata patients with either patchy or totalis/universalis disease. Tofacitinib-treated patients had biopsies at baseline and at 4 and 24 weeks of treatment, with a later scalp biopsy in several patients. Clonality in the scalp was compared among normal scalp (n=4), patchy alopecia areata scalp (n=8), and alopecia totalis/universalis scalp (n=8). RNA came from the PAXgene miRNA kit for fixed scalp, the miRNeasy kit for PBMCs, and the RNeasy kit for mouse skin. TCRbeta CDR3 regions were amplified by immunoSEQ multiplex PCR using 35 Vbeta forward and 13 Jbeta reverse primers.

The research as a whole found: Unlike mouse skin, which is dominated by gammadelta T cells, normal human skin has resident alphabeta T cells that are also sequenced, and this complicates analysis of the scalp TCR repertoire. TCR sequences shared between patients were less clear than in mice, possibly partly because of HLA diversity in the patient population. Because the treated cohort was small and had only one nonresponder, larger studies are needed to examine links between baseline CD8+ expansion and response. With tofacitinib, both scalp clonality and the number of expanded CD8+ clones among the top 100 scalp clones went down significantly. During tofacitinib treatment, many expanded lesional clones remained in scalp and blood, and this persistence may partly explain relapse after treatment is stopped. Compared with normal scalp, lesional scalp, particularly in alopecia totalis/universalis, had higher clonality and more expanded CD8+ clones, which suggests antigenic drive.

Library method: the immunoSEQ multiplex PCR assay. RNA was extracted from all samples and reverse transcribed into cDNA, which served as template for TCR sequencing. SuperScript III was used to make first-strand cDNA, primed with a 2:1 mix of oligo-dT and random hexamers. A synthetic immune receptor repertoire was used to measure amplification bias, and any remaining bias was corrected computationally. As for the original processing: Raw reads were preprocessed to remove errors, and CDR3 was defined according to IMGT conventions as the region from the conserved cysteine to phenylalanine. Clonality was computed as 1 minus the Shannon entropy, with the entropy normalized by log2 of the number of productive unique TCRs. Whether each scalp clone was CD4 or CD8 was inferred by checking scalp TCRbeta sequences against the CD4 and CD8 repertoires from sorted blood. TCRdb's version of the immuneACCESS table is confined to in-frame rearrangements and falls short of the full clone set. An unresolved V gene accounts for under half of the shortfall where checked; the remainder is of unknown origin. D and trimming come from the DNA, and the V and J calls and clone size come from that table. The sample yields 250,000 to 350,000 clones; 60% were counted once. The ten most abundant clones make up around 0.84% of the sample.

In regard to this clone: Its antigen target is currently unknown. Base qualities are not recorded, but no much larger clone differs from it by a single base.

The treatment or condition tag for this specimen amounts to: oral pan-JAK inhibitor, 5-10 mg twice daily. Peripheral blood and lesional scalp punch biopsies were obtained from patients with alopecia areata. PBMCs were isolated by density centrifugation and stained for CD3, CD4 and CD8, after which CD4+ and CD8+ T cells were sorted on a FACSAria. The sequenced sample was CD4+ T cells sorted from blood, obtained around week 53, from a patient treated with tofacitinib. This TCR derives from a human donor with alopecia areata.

The nucleotide sequence reads as follows: TGCAGCGTTCAATACGCCAACACCGGGGAGCTGTTTTTT. Its protein reads: CSVQYANTGELFF. The V and J genes are TRBV29-1 and TRBJ2-2; the D gene cannot be resolved reliably. Its CDR3 holds 13 amino acids, cysteine through phenylalanine. CDR3 DNA is the only sequence kept; it has 39 bases, read in frame from the first base. For CDR1 and CDR2, the germline V gene lists SQVTM and ANQGSEA. V loses 5 bases of germline sequence and J loses 2 bases, and the interval between the two ends is 9 bases.